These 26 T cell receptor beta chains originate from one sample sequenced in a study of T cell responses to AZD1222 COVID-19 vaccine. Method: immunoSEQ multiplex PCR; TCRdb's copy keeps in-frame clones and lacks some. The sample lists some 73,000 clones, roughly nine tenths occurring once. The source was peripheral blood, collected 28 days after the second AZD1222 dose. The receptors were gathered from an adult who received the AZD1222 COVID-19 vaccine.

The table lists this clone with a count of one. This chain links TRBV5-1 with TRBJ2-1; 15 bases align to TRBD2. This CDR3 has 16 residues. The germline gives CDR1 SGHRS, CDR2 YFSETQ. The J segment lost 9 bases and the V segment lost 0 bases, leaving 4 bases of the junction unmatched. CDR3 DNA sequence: TGCGCCAGCAGCTTGGTTGCGGGACTAGCGGGAGGTGAGCAGTTCTTC. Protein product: CASSLVAGLAGGEQFF.

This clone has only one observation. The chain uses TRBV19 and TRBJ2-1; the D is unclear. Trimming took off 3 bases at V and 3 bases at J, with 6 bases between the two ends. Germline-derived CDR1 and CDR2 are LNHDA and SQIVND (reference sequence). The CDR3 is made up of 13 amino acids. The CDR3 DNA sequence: TGTGCCAGTAGTATGGGTAACTACAATGAGCAGTTCTTC. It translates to CASSMGNYNEQFF.

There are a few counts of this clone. CDR3 DNA: TGCAGCGCGCCTTCCCTGGATGAGCAGTTCTTC. Its translation: CSAPSLDEQFF. This chain uses TRBV29-1 with TRBJ2-1; D ambiguous. Trimming shortened V by 7 bases and J by 8 bases, and 12 bases separated the two germline ends. Germline CDR1 SQVTM, CDR2 ANQGSEA. The CDR3 sequence is 11 residues long.

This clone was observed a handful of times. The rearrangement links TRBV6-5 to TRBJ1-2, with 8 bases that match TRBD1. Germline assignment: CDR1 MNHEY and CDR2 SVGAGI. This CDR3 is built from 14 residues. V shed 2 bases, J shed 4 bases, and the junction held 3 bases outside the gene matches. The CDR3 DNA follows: TGTGCCAGCAGTTACCGGGGACAGGTCTATGGCTACACCTTC. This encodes CASSYRGQVYGYTF.

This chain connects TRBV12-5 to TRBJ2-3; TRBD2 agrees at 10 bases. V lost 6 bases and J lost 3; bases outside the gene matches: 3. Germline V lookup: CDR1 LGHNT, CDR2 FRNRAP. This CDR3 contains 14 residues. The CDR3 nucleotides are TGTGCTAGTGGCCCGGGACTAGCGACAGATACGCAGTATTTT. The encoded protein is CASGPGLATDTQYF.

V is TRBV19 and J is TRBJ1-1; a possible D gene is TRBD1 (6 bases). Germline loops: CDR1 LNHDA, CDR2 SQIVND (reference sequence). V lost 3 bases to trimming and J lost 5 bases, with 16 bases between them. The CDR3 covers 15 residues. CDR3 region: CASSMKGVRGTEAFF. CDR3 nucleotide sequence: TGTGCCAGTAGTATGAAAGGGGTGAGGGGGACTGAAGCTTTCTTT.

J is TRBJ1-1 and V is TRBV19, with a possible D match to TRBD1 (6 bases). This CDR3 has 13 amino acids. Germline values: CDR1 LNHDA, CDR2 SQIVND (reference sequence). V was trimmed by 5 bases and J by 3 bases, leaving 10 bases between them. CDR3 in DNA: TGTGCCAGTAGTTTACCAGGGGACACTGAAGCTTTCTTT. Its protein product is CASSLPGDTEAFF.

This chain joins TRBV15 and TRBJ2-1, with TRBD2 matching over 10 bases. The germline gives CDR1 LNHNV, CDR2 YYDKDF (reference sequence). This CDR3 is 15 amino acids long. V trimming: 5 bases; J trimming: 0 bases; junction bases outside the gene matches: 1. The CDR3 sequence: CATSPSGSSYNEQFF. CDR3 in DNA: TGTGCCACCAGCCCTAGCGGGAGCTCCTACAATGAGCAGTTCTTC.

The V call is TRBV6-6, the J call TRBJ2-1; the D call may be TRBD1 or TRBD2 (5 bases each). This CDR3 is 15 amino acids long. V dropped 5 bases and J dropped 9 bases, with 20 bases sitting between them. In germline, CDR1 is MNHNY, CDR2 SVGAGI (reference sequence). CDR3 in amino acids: CASSPLRGKGSEQFF. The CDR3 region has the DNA TGTGCCAGCAGTCCACTTCGGGGTAAGGGGTCTGAGCAGTTCTTC.

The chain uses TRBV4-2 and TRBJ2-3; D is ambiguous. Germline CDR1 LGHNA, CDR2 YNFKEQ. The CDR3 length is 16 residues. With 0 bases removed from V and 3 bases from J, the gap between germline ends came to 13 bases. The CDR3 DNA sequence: TGTGCCAGCAGCCAAGAGGCCCCGCCCCGGACAGATACGCAGTATTTT. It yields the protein CASSQEAPPRTDTQYF.

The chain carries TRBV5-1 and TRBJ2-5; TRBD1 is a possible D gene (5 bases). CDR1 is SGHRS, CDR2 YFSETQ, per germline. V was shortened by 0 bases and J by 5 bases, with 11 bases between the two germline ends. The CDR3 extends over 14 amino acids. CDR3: CASSLAGFSETQYF. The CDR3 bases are TGCGCCAGCAGCTTGGCAGGGTTCAGCGAGACCCAGTACTTC.

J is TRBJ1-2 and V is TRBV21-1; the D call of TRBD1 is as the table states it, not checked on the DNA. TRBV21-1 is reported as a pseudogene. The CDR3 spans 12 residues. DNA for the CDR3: TGTGCCAGCAGCAAAGGGCATCCTCGCTACACCTTC. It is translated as CASSKGHPRYTF.

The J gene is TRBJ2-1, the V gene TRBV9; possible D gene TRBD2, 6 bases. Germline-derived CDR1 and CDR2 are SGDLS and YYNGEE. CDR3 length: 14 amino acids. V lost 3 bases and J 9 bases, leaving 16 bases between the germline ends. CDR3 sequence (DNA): TGTGCCAGCAGCGCGAGACTAGTGAACGGTGAGCAGTTCTTC. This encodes CASSARLVNGEQFF.

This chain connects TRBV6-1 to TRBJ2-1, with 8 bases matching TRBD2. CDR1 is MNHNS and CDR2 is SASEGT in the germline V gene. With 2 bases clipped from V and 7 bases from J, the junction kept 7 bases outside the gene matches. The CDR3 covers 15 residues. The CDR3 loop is CASSEIAGLRNEQFF. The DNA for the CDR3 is TGTGCCAGCAGTGAAATAGCGGGACTTAGGAATGAGCAGTTCTTC.

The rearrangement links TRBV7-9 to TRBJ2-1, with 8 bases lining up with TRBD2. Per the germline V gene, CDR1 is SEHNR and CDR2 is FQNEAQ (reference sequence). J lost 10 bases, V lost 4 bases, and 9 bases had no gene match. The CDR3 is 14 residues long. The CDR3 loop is CASSSNGGADEQFF. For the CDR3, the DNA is TGTGCCAGCAGCTCTAACGGGGGGGCTGACGAGCAGTTCTTC. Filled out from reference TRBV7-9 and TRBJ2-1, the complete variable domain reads DTGVSQNPRHKITKRGQNVTFRCDPISEHNRLYWYRQTLGQGPEFLTYFQNEAQLEKSRLLSDRFSAERPKGSFSTLEIQRTEQGDSAMYLCASSSNGGADEQFFGPGTRLTVL.

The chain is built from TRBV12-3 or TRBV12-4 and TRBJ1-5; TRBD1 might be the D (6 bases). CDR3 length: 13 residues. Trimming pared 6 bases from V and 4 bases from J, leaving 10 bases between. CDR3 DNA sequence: TGTGCCAGCAGCCCGGGGGCTAATCAGCCCCAGCATTTT. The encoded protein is CASSPGANQPQHF.

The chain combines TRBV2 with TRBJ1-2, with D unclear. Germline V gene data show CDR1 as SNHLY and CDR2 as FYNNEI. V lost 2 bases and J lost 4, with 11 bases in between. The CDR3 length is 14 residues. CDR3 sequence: CASSERVGFYGYTF. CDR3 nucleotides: TGTGCCAGCAGTGAACGAGTGGGATTCTATGGCTACACCTTC.

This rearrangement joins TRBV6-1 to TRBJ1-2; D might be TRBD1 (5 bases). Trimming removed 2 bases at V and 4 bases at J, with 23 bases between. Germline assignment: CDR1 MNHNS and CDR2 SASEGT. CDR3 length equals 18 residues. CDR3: CASSESATGRGIGYGYTF. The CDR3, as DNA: TGTGCCAGCAGTGAATCTGCAACGGGGCGGGGCATCGGCTATGGCTACACCTTC.

CDR3 loop: CASSADKFSYEQYF. In DNA, the CDR3 is TGCGCCAGCAGCGCGGATAAATTCTCCTACGAGCAGTACTTC. The genes are TRBV5-1 and TRBJ2-7, with D unclear. Germline CDR1 SGHRS, CDR2 YFSETQ. V was cut by 4 bases and J by 0 bases, with 11 bases left in between. The CDR3 spans 14 residues.

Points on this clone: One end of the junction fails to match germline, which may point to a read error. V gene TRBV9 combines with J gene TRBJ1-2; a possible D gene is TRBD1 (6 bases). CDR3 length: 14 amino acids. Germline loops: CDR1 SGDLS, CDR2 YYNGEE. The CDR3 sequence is CASSVDRAKYGYTF. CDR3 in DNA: TGTGCCAGCAGCGTAGACAGGGCTAAGTATGGCTACACCTTC.

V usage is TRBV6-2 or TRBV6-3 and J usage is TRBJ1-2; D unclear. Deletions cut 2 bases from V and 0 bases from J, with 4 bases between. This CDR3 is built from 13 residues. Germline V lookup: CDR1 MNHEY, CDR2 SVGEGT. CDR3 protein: CASSYTTNYGYTF. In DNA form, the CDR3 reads TGTGCCAGCAGTTACACCACTAACTATGGCTACACCTTC.

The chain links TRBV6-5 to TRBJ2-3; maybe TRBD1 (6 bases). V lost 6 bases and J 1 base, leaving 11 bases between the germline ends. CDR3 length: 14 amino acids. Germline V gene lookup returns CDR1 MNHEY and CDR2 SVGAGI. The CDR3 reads CASRDSFGTDTQYF. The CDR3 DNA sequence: TGTGCCAGCAGGGACAGCTTCGGCACAGATACGCAGTATTTT.

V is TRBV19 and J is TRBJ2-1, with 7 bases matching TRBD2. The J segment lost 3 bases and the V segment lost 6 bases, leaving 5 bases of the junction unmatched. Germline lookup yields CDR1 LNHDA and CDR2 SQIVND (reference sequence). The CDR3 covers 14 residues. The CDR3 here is CASSQGLLYNEQFF. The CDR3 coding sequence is TGTGCCAGTAGCCAGGGACTACTCTACAATGAGCAGTTCTTC.

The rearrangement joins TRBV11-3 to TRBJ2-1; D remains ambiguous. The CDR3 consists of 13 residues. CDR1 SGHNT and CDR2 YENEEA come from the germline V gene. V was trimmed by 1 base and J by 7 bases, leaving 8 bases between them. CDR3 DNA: TGTGCCAGCAGCTTAGTGTTTCGGAATGAGCAGTTCTTC. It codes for CASSLVFRNEQFF.

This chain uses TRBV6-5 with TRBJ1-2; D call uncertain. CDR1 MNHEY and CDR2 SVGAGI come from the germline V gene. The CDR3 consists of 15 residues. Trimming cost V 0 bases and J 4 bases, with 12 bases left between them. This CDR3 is CASSYSGRESYGYTF. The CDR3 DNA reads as TGTGCCAGCAGTTACTCCGGAAGGGAGAGCTATGGCTACACCTTC.

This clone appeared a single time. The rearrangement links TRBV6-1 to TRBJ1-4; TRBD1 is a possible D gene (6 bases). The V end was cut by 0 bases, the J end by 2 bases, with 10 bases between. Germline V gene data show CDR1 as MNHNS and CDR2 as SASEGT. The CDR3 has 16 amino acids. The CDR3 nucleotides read TGTGCCAGCAGTGAAGCAGGGGGACGGACTAATGAAAAACTGTTTTTT. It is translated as CASSEAGGRTNEKLFF.